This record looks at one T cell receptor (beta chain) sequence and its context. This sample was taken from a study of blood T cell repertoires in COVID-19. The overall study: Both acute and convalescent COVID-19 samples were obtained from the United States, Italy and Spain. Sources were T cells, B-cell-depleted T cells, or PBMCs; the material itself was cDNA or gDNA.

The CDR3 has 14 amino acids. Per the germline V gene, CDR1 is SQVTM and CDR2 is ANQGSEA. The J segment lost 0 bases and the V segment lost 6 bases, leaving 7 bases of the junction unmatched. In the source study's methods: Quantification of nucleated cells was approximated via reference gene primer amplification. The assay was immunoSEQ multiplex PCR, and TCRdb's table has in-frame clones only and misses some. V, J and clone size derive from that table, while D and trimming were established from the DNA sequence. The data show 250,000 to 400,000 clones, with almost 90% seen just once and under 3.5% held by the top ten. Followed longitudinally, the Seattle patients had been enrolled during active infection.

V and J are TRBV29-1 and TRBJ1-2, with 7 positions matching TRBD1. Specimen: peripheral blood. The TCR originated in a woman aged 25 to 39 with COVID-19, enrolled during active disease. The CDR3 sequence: CSVAGTATNYGYTF. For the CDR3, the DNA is TGCAGCGTCGCCGGGACAGCTACTAACTATGGCTACACCTTC.